Reported below is one TCR beta chain. Its target is unknown. The data derive from a study of a mutant IDH1 vaccine in newly diagnosed glioma. Study at large: All eight of the vaccinations patients received fell in weeks 1, 3, 5, 7, 11, 15, 19 and 23. Before enrollment, the patients had been treated with radiotherapy alone, temozolomide alone, or both together. Most of them had received both. Study results and caveats: Vaccination elicited immune responses in around 93% of patients.

This CDR3 contains 17 residues. The V and J ends lost 6 bases and 0 bases respectively, with 20 bases between them. Germline lookup yields CDR1 SGHAT and CDR2 FQNNGV. Sequenced by immunoSEQ multiplex PCR; TCRdb stores in-frame clones only, minus some. The data show approximately 62,000 clones, approximately 84% seen once. Time point noted: week 23, last vaccination. Each dose delivered 300 ug of mutant IDH1 20-mer peptide subcutaneously with imiquimod. There were new WHO grade 3 or 4 astrocytomas in the donors, and these were IDH1-mutant and ATRX-lost. The rearrangement links TRBV11-2 to TRBJ1-1; D not certain. The TCR comes from a man younger than 40 with glioma. Sequences were derived from PBMCs, sampled from a glioma patient whose treatment included an IDH1 peptide vaccine. As DNA, the CDR3 is TGTGCCAGCAGTTTTCCTCCCGGTTCAGGTTTGAACACTGAAGCTTTCTTT. Protein: CASSFPPGSGLNTEAFF. Drawing the rest from reference TRBV11-2 and TRBJ1-1, the complete variable domain is EAGVAQSPRYKIIEKRQSVAFWCNPISGHATLYWYQQILGQGPKLLIQFQNNGVVDDSQLPKDRFSAERLKGVDSTLKIQPAKLEDSAVYLCASSFPPGSGLNTEAFFGQGTRLTVV.